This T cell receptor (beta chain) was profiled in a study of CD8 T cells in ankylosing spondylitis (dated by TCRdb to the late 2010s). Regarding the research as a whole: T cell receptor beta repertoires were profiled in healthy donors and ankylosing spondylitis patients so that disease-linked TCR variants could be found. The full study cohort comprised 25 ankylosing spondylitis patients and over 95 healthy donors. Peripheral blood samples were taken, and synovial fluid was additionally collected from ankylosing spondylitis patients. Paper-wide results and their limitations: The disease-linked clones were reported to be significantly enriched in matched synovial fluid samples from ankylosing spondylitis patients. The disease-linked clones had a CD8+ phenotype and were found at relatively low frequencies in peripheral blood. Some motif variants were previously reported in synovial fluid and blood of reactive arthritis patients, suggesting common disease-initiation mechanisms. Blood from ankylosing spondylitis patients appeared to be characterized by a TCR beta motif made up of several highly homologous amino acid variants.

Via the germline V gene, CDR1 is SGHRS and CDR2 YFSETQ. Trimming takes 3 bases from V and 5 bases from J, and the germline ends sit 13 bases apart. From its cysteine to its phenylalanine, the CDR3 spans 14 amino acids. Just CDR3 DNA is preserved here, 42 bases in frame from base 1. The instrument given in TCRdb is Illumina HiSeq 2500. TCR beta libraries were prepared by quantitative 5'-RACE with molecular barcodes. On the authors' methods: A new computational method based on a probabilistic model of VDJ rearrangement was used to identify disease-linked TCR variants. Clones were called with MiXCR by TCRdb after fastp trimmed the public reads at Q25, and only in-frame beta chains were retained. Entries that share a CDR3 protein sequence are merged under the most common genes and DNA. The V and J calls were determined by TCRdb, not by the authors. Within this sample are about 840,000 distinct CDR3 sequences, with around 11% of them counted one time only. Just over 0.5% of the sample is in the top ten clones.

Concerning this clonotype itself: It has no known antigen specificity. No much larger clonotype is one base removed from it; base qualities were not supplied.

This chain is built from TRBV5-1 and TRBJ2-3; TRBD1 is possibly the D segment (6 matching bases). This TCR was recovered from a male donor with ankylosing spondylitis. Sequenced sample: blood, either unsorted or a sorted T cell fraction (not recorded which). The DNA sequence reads TGCGCCAGCAGCTCACAGGGTGGTGGAGATACGCAGTATTTT. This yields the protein CASSSQGGGDTQYF.